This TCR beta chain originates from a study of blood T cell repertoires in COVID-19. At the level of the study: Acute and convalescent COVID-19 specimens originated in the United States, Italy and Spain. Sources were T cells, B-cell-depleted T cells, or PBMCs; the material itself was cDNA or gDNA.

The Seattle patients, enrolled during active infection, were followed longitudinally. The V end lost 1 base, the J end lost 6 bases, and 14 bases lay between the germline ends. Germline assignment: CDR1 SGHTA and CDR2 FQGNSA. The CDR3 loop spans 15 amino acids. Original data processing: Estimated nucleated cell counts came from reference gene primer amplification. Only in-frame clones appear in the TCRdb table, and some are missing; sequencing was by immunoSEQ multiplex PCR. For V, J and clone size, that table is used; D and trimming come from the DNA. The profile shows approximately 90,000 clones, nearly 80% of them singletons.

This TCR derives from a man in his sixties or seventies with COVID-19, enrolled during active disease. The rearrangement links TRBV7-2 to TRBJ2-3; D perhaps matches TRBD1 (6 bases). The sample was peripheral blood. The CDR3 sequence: CASSLGTGLGDTQYF. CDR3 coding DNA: TGTGCCAGCAGCTTAGGTACAGGGTTGGGGGATACGCAGTATTTT.